Listed below are T cell receptor beta chains from one sample, sequenced in a study of vaccination and CD4 T cells after COVID-19. MiXCR, run by TCRdb on the PCR reads, gives a single entry per CDR3 protein. The sample holds some 12,000 distinct CDR3 sequences; roughly 80% are singletons and the top ten take 9% to 12%. Antigen specificity for these receptors is unknown. Source material: CD4+ T cells from blood, cultured in vitro. These receptors all stem from a human donor who had recovered from COVID-19. Both conserved end residues are part of each CDR3. D genes are given only for firm matches. A clone size is listed for some rows: how often the clone was seen (once, few, many), or a class if it is expanded.

j_call: TRBJ2-7; cdr3_length: 16; clone_size: -; d_call: -; v_call: TRBV7-6; cdr3_aa: CASSPSRQMDRGEQYF; cdr3_nt: TGTGCCAGCAGCCCCAGCCGACAGATGGATCGGGGCGAGCAGTACTTC
j_call: TRBJ1-5; cdr3_length: 13; clone_size: -; d_call: -; v_call: TRBV20-1; cdr3_aa: CSASGDSNQPQHF; cdr3_nt: TGCAGTGCCTCAGGGGATAGCAATCAGCCCCAGCATTTT
j_call: TRBJ1-2; cdr3_length: 13; clone_size: -; d_call: -; v_call: TRBV28; cdr3_aa: CASSLRGARGYTF; cdr3_nt: TGTGCCAGCAGCCTTAGGGGGGCGCGGGGCTACACCTTC
j_call: TRBJ1-4; cdr3_length: 12; clone_size: -; d_call: -; v_call: TRBV6-5; cdr3_aa: CASSYGAEKLFF; cdr3_nt: TGTGCCAGCAGTTACGGGGCCGAAAAACTGTTTTTT
j_call: TRBJ2-5; cdr3_length: 13; clone_size: few; d_call: -; v_call: TRBV30; cdr3_aa: CAWSLGQRGTQYF; cdr3_nt: TGTGCCTGGAGTCTTGGACAGCGGGGGACCCAGTACTTC
j_call: TRBJ1-2; cdr3_length: 14; clone_size: few; d_call: -; v_call: TRBV6-5; cdr3_aa: CASSYTAGFGGYTF; cdr3_nt: TGTGCCAGCAGTTATACGGCAGGGTTCGGCGGCTACACCTTC
j_call: TRBJ2-7; cdr3_length: 14; clone_size: -; d_call: -; v_call: TRBV24-1; cdr3_aa: CATSTTEGGRGQYF; cdr3_nt: TGTGCCACCAGTACCACGGAGGGGGGGCGCGGGCAGTACTTC
j_call: TRBJ1-4; cdr3_length: 14; clone_size: -; d_call: TRBD1; v_call: TRBV19; cdr3_aa: CASSITARGGKLFF; cdr3_nt: TGTGCCAGTAGTATAACGGCCAGGGGGGGAAAACTGTTTTTT
j_call: TRBJ2-7; cdr3_length: 13; clone_size: -; d_call: -; v_call: TRBV18; cdr3_aa: CASSPIRQPEQYF; cdr3_nt: TGTGCCAGCTCACCAATCAGACAGCCCGAGCAGTACTTC
j_call: TRBJ1-2; cdr3_length: 13; clone_size: few; d_call: -; v_call: TRBV7-9; cdr3_aa: CASSFQGQRGYTF; cdr3_nt: TGTGCCAGCAGCTTCCAGGGGCAGAGAGGCTACACCTTC
j_call: TRBJ1-2; cdr3_length: 14; clone_size: few; d_call: -; v_call: TRBV2; cdr3_aa: CASSFGESGYGYTF; cdr3_nt: TGTGCCAGCAGTTTTGGGGAATCGGGCTATGGCTACACCTTC
j_call: TRBJ2-5; cdr3_length: 18; clone_size: -; d_call: TRBD2; v_call: TRBV7-6; cdr3_aa: CASSPLAGSGRPQETQYF; cdr3_nt: TGTGCCAGCAGCCCACTTGCAGGTAGCGGGAGGCCTCAAGAGACCCAGTACTTC
j_call: TRBJ1-1; cdr3_length: 15; clone_size: once; d_call: TRBD1; v_call: TRBV27; cdr3_aa: CASRVPGTGNTEAFF; cdr3_nt: TGTGCCAGCAGGGTACCCGGGACAGGGAACACTGAAGCTTTCTTT
j_call: TRBJ1-5; cdr3_length: 16; clone_size: -; d_call: -; v_call: TRBV12-3/TRBV12-4; cdr3_aa: CASSPAGGEGNQPQHF; cdr3_nt: TGTGCCAGCAGTCCTGCCGGGGGTGAGGGCAATCAGCCCCAGCATTTT
j_call: TRBJ2-5; cdr3_length: 14; clone_size: -; d_call: -; v_call: TRBV20-1; cdr3_aa: CSARGVKQQETQYF; cdr3_nt: TGCAGTGCTAGAGGGGTCAAGCAACAAGAGACCCAGTACTTC
j_call: TRBJ2-1; cdr3_length: 15; clone_size: -; d_call: TRBD1; v_call: TRBV24-1; cdr3_aa: CATAAAGTVNNEQFF; cdr3_nt: TGTGCCACCGCAGCTGCCGGGACAGTAAACAATGAGCAGTTCTTC
j_call: TRBJ2-6; cdr3_length: 16; clone_size: -; d_call: -; v_call: TRBV24-1; cdr3_aa: CATSDFDGAGANVLTF; cdr3_nt: TGTGCCACCAGTGATTTTGACGGGGCTGGGGCCAACGTCCTGACTTTC
j_call: TRBJ1-2; cdr3_length: 14; clone_size: -; d_call: TRBD1; v_call: TRBV20-1; cdr3_aa: CTGRQGPGDYGYTF; cdr3_nt: TGCACCGGTAGACAGGGACCTGGGGACTATGGCTACACCTTC
j_call: TRBJ1-3; cdr3_length: 15; clone_size: -; d_call: -; v_call: TRBV4-3; cdr3_aa: CASSPDRSEGNTIYF; cdr3_nt: TGCGCCAGCAGCCCCGACAGGTCGGAAGGAAACACCATATATTTT
j_call: TRBJ1-1; cdr3_length: 13; clone_size: medium-sized; d_call: -; v_call: TRBV20-1; cdr3_aa: CSARKGWNTEAFF; cdr3_nt: TGCAGTGCTAGAAAGGGGTGGAACACTGAAGCTTTCTTT
j_call: TRBJ1-6; cdr3_length: 16; clone_size: -; d_call: -; v_call: TRBV11-2; cdr3_aa: CASSLVGGSYNSPLHF; cdr3_nt: TGTGCCAGCAGCTTAGTGGGGGGTTCCTATAATTCACCCCTCCACTTT
j_call: TRBJ1-2; cdr3_length: 16; clone_size: -; d_call: TRBD1; v_call: TRBV7-9; cdr3_aa: CASSSTGTGETYGYTF; cdr3_nt: TGTGCCAGCAGCTCTACCGGGACAGGGGAAACCTATGGCTACACCTTC
j_call: TRBJ1-1; cdr3_length: 13; clone_size: once; d_call: -; v_call: TRBV3-1; cdr3_aa: CASTGLMNTEAFF; cdr3_nt: TGTGCCAGCACCGGGCTAATGAACACTGAAGCTTTCTTT
j_call: TRBJ2-6; cdr3_length: 15; clone_size: -; d_call: -; v_call: TRBV6-5; cdr3_aa: CASSYGGGGFYVLTF; cdr3_nt: TGTGCCAGCAGTTACGGTGGCGGGGGCTTCTACGTCCTGACTTTC
j_call: TRBJ1-2; cdr3_length: 15; clone_size: few; d_call: -; v_call: TRBV20-1; cdr3_aa: CSAREPKTLRYGYTF; cdr3_nt: TGCAGTGCTAGGGAGCCGAAGACCCTTAGATATGGCTACACCTTC
j_call: TRBJ1-2; cdr3_length: 14; clone_size: -; d_call: -; v_call: TRBV15; cdr3_aa: CATSRGGSGGGYTF; cdr3_nt: TGTGCCACCAGCAGGGGGGGCAGCGGAGGTGGCTACACCTTC
j_call: TRBJ1-1; cdr3_length: 15; clone_size: once; d_call: -; v_call: TRBV28; cdr3_aa: CASSKGGAGNTEAFF; cdr3_nt: TGTGCCAGCAGCAAGGGGGGCGCCGGGAACACTGAAGCTTTCTTT
j_call: TRBJ1-3; cdr3_length: 16; clone_size: -; d_call: -; v_call: TRBV7-2; cdr3_aa: CASSPRAGTSGNTIYF; cdr3_nt: TGTGCCAGCAGCCCCAGGGCGGGGACCTCTGGAAACACCATATATTTT
j_call: TRBJ2-2; cdr3_length: 17; clone_size: -; d_call: TRBD1; v_call: TRBV11-3; cdr3_aa: CASSPTGTGVNTGELFF; cdr3_nt: TGTGCCAGCAGCCCTACCGGGACAGGGGTGAACACCGGGGAGCTGTTTTTT
j_call: TRBJ1-1; cdr3_length: 14; clone_size: few; d_call: -; v_call: TRBV15; cdr3_aa: CATSRDMARSEAFF; cdr3_nt: TGTGCCACCAGCAGAGACATGGCACGATCCGAAGCTTTCTTT
j_call: TRBJ1-6; cdr3_length: 14; clone_size: -; d_call: TRBD1; v_call: TRBV20-1; cdr3_aa: CSARLGQDNSPLHF; cdr3_nt: TGCAGTGCGCGCTTAGGACAGGATAATTCACCCCTCCACTTT
j_call: TRBJ2-3; cdr3_length: 13; clone_size: -; d_call: -; v_call: TRBV30; cdr3_aa: CAWSGGPTDTQYF; cdr3_nt: TGTGCCTGGAGTGGGGGCCCCACAGATACGCAGTATTTT
j_call: TRBJ2-2; cdr3_length: 18; clone_size: -; d_call: TRBD1; v_call: TRBV19; cdr3_aa: CASSILQTGGAGTGELFF; cdr3_nt: TGTGCCAGTAGTATACTTCAGACAGGGGGCGCGGGGACCGGGGAGCTGTTTTTT
j_call: TRBJ2-3; cdr3_length: 17; clone_size: -; d_call: TRBD2; v_call: TRBV28; cdr3_aa: CASHLGTLAGLTDTQYF; cdr3_nt: TGTGCCAGCCACCTGGGGACTCTAGCGGGACTCACAGATACGCAGTATTTT
j_call: TRBJ2-7; cdr3_length: 15; clone_size: -; d_call: TRBD1; v_call: TRBV6-1; cdr3_aa: CASRSIRTGAYEQYF; cdr3_nt: TGTGCCAGCAGAAGTATAAGGACAGGCGCCTACGAGCAGTACTTC
j_call: TRBJ2-7; cdr3_length: 15; clone_size: -; d_call: -; v_call: TRBV15; cdr3_aa: CATSRRPNVGDEQYF; cdr3_nt: TGTGCCACCAGCAGACGCCCTAACGTGGGAGACGAGCAGTACTTC
j_call: TRBJ1-5; cdr3_length: 14; clone_size: -; d_call: -; v_call: TRBV7-2; cdr3_aa: CASSPDQGIQPQHF; cdr3_nt: TGTGCCAGCAGCCCTGACCAGGGTATTCAGCCCCAGCATTTT
j_call: TRBJ2-5; cdr3_length: 15; clone_size: few; d_call: TRBD2; v_call: TRBV24-1; cdr3_aa: CATSDSGDRRETQYF; cdr3_nt: TGTGCCACCAGTGATAGCGGGGACCGTCGGGAGACCCAGTACTTC
j_call: TRBJ1-1; cdr3_length: 15; clone_size: -; d_call: -; v_call: TRBV4-3; cdr3_aa: CASSQDPRTVQEAFF; cdr3_nt: TGCGCCAGCAGCCAAGATCCGCGGACAGTGCAGGAAGCTTTCTTT
j_call: TRBJ2-6; cdr3_length: 15; clone_size: -; d_call: -; v_call: TRBV19; cdr3_aa: CASSTSSAGANVLTF; cdr3_nt: TGTGCCAGTAGTACGTCTTCGGCTGGGGCCAACGTCCTGACTTTC
j_call: TRBJ2-5; cdr3_length: 14; clone_size: -; d_call: TRBD1; v_call: TRBV12-3/TRBV12-4; cdr3_aa: CASSLDRGRGTQYF; cdr3_nt: TGTGCCAGCAGTTTGGACAGGGGGCGGGGGACCCAGTACTTC
j_call: TRBJ2-7; cdr3_length: 13; clone_size: -; d_call: TRBD1; v_call: TRBV7-3; cdr3_aa: CASSPDRGREQYF; cdr3_nt: TGTGCCAGCAGCCCGGACAGGGGGCGCGAGCAGTACTTC
j_call: TRBJ1-2; cdr3_length: 14; clone_size: -; d_call: -; v_call: TRBV6-5; cdr3_aa: CASSYSWGAYGYTF; cdr3_nt: TGTGCCAGCAGTTACTCTTGGGGGGCCTATGGCTACACCTTC
j_call: TRBJ1-5; cdr3_length: 18; clone_size: -; d_call: -; v_call: TRBV6-1; cdr3_aa: CASSHTPTRAFGNQPQHF; cdr3_nt: TGTGCCAGCAGTCACACGCCCACCAGAGCTTTTGGCAATCAGCCCCAGCATTTT
j_call: TRBJ1-1; cdr3_length: 19; clone_size: -; d_call: TRBD1; v_call: TRBV7-8; cdr3_aa: CASSLRGRGQGRVNTEAFF; cdr3_nt: TGTGCCAGCAGCTTAAGGGGACGGGGACAGGGAAGGGTGAACACTGAAGCTTTCTTT
j_call: TRBJ2-5; cdr3_length: 13; clone_size: once; d_call: TRBD1; v_call: TRBV7-3; cdr3_aa: CASSRDRGETQYF; cdr3_nt: TGTGCCAGCAGCCGGGACAGGGGCGAGACCCAGTACTTC
j_call: TRBJ1-2; cdr3_length: 15; clone_size: -; d_call: -; v_call: TRBV20-1; cdr3_aa: CSAPSIGATNYGYTF; cdr3_nt: TGCAGTGCTCCAAGCATCGGAGCTACCAACTATGGCTACACCTTC
j_call: TRBJ2-1; cdr3_length: 15; clone_size: -; d_call: TRBD2; v_call: TRBV6-1; cdr3_aa: CASSEGIAGVNEQFF; cdr3_nt: TGTGCCAGCAGTGAAGGGATAGCGGGAGTAAATGAGCAGTTCTTC
j_call: TRBJ1-2; cdr3_length: 13; clone_size: few; d_call: -; v_call: TRBV6-2/TRBV6-3; cdr3_aa: CASRRTGSYGYTF; cdr3_nt: TGTGCCAGCAGACGCACAGGGAGCTATGGCTACACCTTC
j_call: TRBJ2-4; cdr3_length: 13; clone_size: -; d_call: -; v_call: TRBV15; cdr3_aa: CATSRGAKNIQYF; cdr3_nt: TGTGCCACCAGCAGGGGAGCCAAAAACATTCAGTACTTC
j_call: TRBJ1-2; cdr3_length: 13; clone_size: few; d_call: TRBD1; v_call: TRBV20-1; cdr3_aa: CSARGQANYGYTF; cdr3_nt: TGCAGTGCGAGGGGACAGGCGAACTATGGCTACACCTTC
j_call: TRBJ2-3; cdr3_length: 16; clone_size: -; d_call: TRBD2; v_call: TRBV3-1; cdr3_aa: CASSRPTSGRTDTQYF; cdr3_nt: TGTGCCAGCAGCCGACCGACTAGCGGGAGAACAGATACGCAGTATTTT
j_call: TRBJ1-1; cdr3_length: 15; clone_size: -; d_call: -; v_call: TRBV6-5; cdr3_aa: CASSYSGRLNTEAFF; cdr3_nt: TGTGCCAGCAGTTACTCGGGTCGCTTAAACACTGAAGCTTTCTTT
j_call: TRBJ1-1; cdr3_length: 14; clone_size: -; d_call: -; v_call: TRBV20-1; cdr3_aa: CSAREKGAVGEAFF; cdr3_nt: TGCAGTGCTAGAGAAAAAGGGGCTGTTGGTGAAGCTTTCTTT
j_call: TRBJ2-3; cdr3_length: 14; clone_size: -; d_call: -; v_call: TRBV20-1; cdr3_aa: CSASLDLSTDTQYF; cdr3_nt: TGCAGTGCTAGTCTGGATCTTAGCACAGATACGCAGTATTTT
j_call: TRBJ2-7; cdr3_length: 14; clone_size: -; d_call: -; v_call: TRBV7-2; cdr3_aa: CASSLARPDYEQYF; cdr3_nt: TGTGCCAGCAGCTTAGCCAGGCCTGACTACGAGCAGTACTTC
j_call: TRBJ1-2; cdr3_length: 14; clone_size: few; d_call: TRBD1; v_call: TRBV28; cdr3_aa: CASRVAGGLDGYTF; cdr3_nt: TGTGCCAGCAGGGTAGCAGGGGGCTTGGATGGCTACACCTTC
j_call: TRBJ1-5; cdr3_length: 14; clone_size: -; d_call: -; v_call: TRBV6-1; cdr3_aa: CASSEAGSSQPQHF; cdr3_nt: TGTGCCAGCAGTGAAGCAGGGTCTAGTCAGCCCCAGCATTTT
j_call: TRBJ1-6; cdr3_length: 13; clone_size: -; d_call: TRBD1; v_call: TRBV6-2/TRBV6-3; cdr3_aa: CASSRDSDSPLHF; cdr3_nt: TGTGCCAGCAGCCGGGACAGCGATTCACCCCTCCACTTT
j_call: TRBJ2-3; cdr3_length: 16; clone_size: once; d_call: TRBD2; v_call: TRBV20-1; cdr3_aa: CRGGVGGRPSTDTQYF; cdr3_nt: TGCAGAGGGGGAGTGGGCGGGAGGCCCAGCACAGATACGCAGTATTTT